This TCR beta chain is from a study of blood T cell repertoires in COVID-19. Across the whole study: Acute-phase and convalescent COVID-19 samples originated in the United States, Italy and Spain. The cDNA or gDNA used as material had been derived from T cells, B-cell-depleted T cells, or PBMCs.

Original processing methods: Counts of nucleated cells, estimated from reference gene primer amplification, were obtained. The protocol was immunoSEQ multiplex PCR, while the TCRdb copy is restricted to in-frame clones and leaves out a portion. The V and J calls and the clone size are those of that table, but D and trimming were determined from the DNA. The sample lists roughly 15,000 clones, approximately 85% occurring once. The clonotype comes from a man aged 70 or older in a cohort sampled during active COVID-19. Sequenced material: peripheral blood.

The CDR3 here is CASSIPRWKTGDFSNQPQHF. Written as DNA, the CDR3 is TGTGCCAGTAGTATACCCAGATGGAAGACGGGAGATTTTAGCAATCAGCCCCAGCATTTT. The chain recombines TRBV19 with TRBJ1-5, with D hard to call. V was cut by 2 bases and J by 0 bases, with 23 bases left in between. The CDR3 length is 20 residues. CDR1 is LNHDA, CDR2 SQIVND, per germline (reference sequence).